Given below is one T cell receptor beta chain in context. This record comes from a study of CD8+ T cells in alopecia areata. The V gene end was trimmed by 7 bases and the J gene end by 4 bases; junction bases not matched to a gene: 7. This CDR3 contains 14 residues. CDR1 and CDR2 from the germline V gene are SEHNR and FQNEAQ (reference sequence). This sample's treatment: oral pan-JAK inhibitor, 5-10 mg twice daily. Extracted RNA was reverse transcribed into cDNA, the sequencing template. Profiling relied on immunoSEQ multiplex PCR, and the TCRdb table lists in-frame clones only, not all of them. The data show 140,000 to 150,000 clones, around 50% seen once.

The chain is built from TRBV7-9 and TRBJ2-5, with 9 bases fitting TRBD1. This clonotype was sampled from a human donor with alopecia areata. The sample here was CD8+ T cells sorted from blood, taken at week 4, from a patient treated with tofacitinib. CDR3 in DNA: TGTGCCAGCATCGGACGGGGACAGGGAGAGACCCAGTACTTC. Translation: CASIGRGQGETQYF.